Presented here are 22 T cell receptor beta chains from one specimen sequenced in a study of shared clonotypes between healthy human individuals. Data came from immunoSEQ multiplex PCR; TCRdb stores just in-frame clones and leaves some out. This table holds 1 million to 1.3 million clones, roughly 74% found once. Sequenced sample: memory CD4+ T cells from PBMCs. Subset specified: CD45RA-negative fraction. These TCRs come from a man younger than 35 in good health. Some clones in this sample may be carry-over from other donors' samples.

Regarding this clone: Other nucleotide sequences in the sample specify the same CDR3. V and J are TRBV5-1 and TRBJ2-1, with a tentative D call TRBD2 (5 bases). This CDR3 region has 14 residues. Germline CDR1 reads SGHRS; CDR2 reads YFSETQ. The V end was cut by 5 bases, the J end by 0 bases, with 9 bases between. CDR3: CASSPGSSYNEQFF. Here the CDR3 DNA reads TGCGCCAGCAGTCCGGGAAGCTCCTACAATGAGCAGTTCTTC.

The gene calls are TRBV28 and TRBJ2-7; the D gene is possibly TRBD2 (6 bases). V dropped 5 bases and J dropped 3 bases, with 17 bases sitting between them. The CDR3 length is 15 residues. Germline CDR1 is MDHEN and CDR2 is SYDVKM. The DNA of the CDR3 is TGTGCCAGCAGTCCACTCCGGGGGATTAGCTACGAGCAGTACTTC. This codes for CASSPLRGISYEQYF.

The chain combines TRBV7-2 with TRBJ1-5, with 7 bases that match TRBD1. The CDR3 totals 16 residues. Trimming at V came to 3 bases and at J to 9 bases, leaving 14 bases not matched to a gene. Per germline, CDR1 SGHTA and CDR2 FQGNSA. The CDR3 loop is CASSLRGQNQPSPQHF. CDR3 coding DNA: TGTGCCAGCAGCTTGAGGGGGCAGAACCAACCCTCGCCCCAGCATTTT.

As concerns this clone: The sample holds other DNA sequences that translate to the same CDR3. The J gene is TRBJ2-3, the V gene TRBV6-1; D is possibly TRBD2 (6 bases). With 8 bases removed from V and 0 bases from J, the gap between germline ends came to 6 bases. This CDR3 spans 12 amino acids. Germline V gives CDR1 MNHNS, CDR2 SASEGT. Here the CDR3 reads CASRESTDTQYF. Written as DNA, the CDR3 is TGTGCCAGCCGGGAGAGCACAGATACGCAGTATTTT.

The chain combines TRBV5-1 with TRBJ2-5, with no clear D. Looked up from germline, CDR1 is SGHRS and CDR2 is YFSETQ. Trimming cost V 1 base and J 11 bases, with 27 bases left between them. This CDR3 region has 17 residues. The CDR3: CASSLYLQGMRSREQYF. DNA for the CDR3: TGCGCCAGCAGCTTGTATCTGCAAGGGATGAGATCGAGAGAGCAGTACTTC.

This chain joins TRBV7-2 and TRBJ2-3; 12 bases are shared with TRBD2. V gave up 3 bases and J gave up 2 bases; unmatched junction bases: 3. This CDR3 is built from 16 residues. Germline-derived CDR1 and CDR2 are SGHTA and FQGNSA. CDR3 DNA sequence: TGTGCCAGCAGCTTCCTAGCGGGAGGGCTCACAGATACGCAGTATTTT. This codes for CASSFLAGGLTDTQYF.

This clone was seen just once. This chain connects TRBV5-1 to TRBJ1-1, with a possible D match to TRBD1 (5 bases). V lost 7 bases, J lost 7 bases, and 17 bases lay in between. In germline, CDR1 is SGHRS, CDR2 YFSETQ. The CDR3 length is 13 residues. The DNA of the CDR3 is TGCGCCAGCTATGTCGGGACCACAGGTGAAGCTTTCTTT. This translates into CASYVGTTGEAFF.

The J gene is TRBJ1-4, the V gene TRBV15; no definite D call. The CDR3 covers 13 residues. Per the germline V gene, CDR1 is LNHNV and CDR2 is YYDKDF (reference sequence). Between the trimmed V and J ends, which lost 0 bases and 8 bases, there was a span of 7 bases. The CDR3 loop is CATSRDLKEKLFF. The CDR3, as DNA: TGTGCCACCAGCAGAGATCTTAAGGAAAAACTGTTTTTT.

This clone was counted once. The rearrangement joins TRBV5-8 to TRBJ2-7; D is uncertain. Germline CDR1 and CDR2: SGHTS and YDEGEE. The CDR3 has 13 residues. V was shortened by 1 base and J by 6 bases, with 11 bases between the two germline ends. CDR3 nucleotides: TGTGCCAGCAGCTTGATAAGTGGTCTCGAGCAGTACTTC. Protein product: CASSLISGLEQYF.

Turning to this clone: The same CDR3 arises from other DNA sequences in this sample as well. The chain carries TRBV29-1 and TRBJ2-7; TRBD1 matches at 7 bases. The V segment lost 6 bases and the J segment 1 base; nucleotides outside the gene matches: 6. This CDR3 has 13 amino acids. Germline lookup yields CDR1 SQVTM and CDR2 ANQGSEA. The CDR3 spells CSVARQGSYEQYF. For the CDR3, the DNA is TGCAGCGTCGCTCGACAGGGATCCTACGAGCAGTACTTC.

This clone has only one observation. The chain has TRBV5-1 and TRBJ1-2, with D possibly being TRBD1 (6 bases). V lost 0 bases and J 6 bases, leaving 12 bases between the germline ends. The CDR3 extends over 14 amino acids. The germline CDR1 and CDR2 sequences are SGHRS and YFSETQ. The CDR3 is CASSLAGRGDGYTF. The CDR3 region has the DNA TGCGCCAGCAGCTTGGCCGGCAGGGGAGATGGCTACACCTTC.

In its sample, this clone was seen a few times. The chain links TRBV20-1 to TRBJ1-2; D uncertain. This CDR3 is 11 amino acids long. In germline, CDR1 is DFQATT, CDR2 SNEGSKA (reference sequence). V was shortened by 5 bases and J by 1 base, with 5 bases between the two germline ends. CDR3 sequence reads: CSADYNYGYTF. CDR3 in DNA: TGCAGTGCTGATTATAACTATGGCTACACCTTC.

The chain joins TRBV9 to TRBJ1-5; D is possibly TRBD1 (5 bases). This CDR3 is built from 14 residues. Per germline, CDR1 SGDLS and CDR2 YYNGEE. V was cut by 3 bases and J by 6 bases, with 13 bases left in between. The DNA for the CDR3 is TGTGCCAGCAGCGCCTCAGGGTTAGCTCAGCCCCAGCATTTT. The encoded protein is CASSASGLAQPQHF.

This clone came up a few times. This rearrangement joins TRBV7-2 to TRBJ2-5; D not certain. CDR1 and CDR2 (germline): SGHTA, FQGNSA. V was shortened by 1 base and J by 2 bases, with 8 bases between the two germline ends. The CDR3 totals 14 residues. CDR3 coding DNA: TGTGCCAGCAGCTTAGGGACGGAGCAAGAGACCCAGTACTTC. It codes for CASSLGTEQETQYF.

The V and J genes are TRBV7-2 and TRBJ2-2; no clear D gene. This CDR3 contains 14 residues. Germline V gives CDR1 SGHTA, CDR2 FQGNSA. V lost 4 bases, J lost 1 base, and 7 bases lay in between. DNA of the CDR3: TGTGCCAGCAGCTGGGCAAGGAACACCGGGGAGCTGTTTTTT. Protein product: CASSWARNTGELFF.

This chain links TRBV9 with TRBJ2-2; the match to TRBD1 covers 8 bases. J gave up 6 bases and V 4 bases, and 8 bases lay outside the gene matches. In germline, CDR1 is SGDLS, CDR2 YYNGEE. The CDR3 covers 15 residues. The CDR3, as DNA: TGTGCCAGCAGCCCTTTCGGACAGGGCCCCGGGGAGCTGTTTTTT. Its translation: CASSPFGQGPGELFF.

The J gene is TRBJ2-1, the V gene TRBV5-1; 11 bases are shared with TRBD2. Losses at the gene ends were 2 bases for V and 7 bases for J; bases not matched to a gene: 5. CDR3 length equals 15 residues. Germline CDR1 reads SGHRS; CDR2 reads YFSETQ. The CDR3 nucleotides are TGCGCCAGCAGCTTACTAGCGGGAGTGCGGAATGAGCAGTTCTTC. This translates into CASSLLAGVRNEQFF.

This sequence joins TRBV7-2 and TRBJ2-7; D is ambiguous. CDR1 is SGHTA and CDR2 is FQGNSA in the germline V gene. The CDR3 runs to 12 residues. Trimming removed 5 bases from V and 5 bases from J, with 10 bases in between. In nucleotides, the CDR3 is TGTGCCAGCAGCCAACACTTCCACGAGCAGTACTTC. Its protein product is CASSQHFHEQYF.

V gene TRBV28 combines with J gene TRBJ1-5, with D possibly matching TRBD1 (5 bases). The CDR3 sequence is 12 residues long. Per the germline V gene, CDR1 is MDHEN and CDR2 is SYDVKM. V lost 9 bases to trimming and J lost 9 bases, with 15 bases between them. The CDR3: CASSWGSLPQHF. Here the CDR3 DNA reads TGTGCCAGTTCCTGGGGGTCGTTGCCCCAGCATTTT.

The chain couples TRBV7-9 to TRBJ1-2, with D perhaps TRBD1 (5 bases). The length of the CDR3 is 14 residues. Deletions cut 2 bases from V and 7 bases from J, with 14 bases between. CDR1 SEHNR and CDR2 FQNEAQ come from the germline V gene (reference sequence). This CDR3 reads CASSLSPRAGGYTF. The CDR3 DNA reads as TGTGCCAGCAGCTTATCCCCCAGGGCTGGTGGCTACACCTTC.

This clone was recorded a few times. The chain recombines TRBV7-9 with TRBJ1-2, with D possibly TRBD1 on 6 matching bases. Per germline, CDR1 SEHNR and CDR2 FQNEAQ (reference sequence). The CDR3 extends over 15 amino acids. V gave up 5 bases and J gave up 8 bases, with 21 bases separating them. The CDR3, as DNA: TGTGCCAGCAGCCTCAGCGGGGACACGACGGGCGGCTACACCTTC. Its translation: CASSLSGDTTGGYTF.

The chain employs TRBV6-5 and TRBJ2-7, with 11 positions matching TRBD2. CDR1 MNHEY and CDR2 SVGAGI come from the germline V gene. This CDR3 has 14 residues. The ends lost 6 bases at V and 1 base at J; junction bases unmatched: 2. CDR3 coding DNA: TGTGCCAGCAGGACTAGCGGGGCTTCCTACGAGCAGTACTTC. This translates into CASRTSGASYEQYF.